Below, 19 T cell receptor beta chains from the same sample are listed, as sequenced in a study of CD8 T cells in Susac syndrome. Random hexamers served to reverse transcribe roughly 0.5 to 1 ug RNA. TCRdb reprocessed the immunoSEQ multiplex PCR reads with MiXCR, giving one entry per CDR3 protein. The table shows approximately 120,000 distinct CDR3 sequences, with roughly 95% occurring only once. The sample consisted of CD4+ T cells from PBMCs. These receptors came from a human donor in good health.

With respect to this clonotype: Germline is not matched at one junction end, which may reflect a read error. J is TRBJ2-1 and V is TRBV4-1, with TRBD2 as a possible D gene (5 bases). The germline CDR1 and CDR2 sequences are MGHRA and YSYEKL. The CDR3 has 16 residues. This chain's CDR3 is CASSQGTRVSGNEQFF. The CDR3 coding sequence is TGCGCCAGCAGTCAAGGAACGAGGGTGTCGGGGAATGAGCAGTTCTTC.

The chain recombines TRBV18 with TRBJ2-5; the match to TRBD1 covers 8 bases. V shed 3 bases and J 4 bases; nucleotides not matched to a gene: 7. CDR1 is KGHSH and CDR2 is LQKENI in the germline V gene. The CDR3 runs 15 residues. Written as DNA, the CDR3 is TGTGCCAGCTCACCTGGACAGGGAGGTACAGAGACCCAGTACTTC. Protein sequence: CASSPGQGGTETQYF.

V is TRBV20-1 and J is TRBJ2-7; 9 nucleotides line up with TRBD1. This CDR3 spans 15 amino acids. Germline assignment: CDR1 DFQATT and CDR2 SNEGSKA (reference sequence). The J segment lost 2 bases and the V segment lost 3 bases, leaving 8 bases of the junction unmatched. The CDR3 here is CSASTGQGFAYEQYF. The CDR3 coding sequence is TGCAGTGCTAGTACGGGACAGGGCTTCGCCTACGAGCAGTACTTC.

V gene TRBV20-1 combines with J gene TRBJ2-7, with 8 bases identical to TRBD1. CDR1 and CDR2 from the germline V gene are DFQATT and SNEGSKA (reference sequence). The junction had 5 bases not matched to a gene; V was cut back by 3 bases and J by 7 bases. The CDR3 length is 12 residues. CDR3 sequence: CSASRTGKEQYF. CDR3 sequence (DNA): TGCAGTGCTAGTAGGACAGGGAAAGAGCAGTACTTC.

This sequence joins TRBV4-2 and TRBJ2-2; tentative D call: TRBD1 (5 bases). V was pared by 1 base and J by 4 bases, with 7 bases between. Germline loops: CDR1 LGHNA, CDR2 YNFKEQ. There are 14 residues in the CDR3. CDR3 protein: CASSQGTFTGELFF. CDR3 sequence (DNA): TGTGCCAGCAGCCAAGGGACATTCACCGGGGAGCTGTTTTTT.

The CDR3 sequence: CSASLGTSGGRQETQYF. Here the CDR3 DNA reads TGCAGTGCTAGCCTTGGGACTAGCGGGGGGCGCCAAGAGACCCAGTACTTC. J is TRBJ2-5 and V is TRBV20-1; 15 positions match TRBD2. Germline-derived CDR1 and CDR2 are DFQATT and SNEGSKA (reference sequence). V dropped 3 bases and J dropped 1; count of bases not matched to a gene: 6. The CDR3 spans 17 residues.

V and J are TRBV5-1 and TRBJ1-1; no reliable D call. The CDR3 extends over 13 amino acids. The V end was cut by 4 bases, the J end by 3 bases, with 10 bases between. Germline loops: CDR1 SGHRS, CDR2 YFSETQ. The CDR3 nucleotides are TGCGCCAGCAGCGGACGGGAGGACACTGAAGCTTTCTTT. Translated: CASSGREDTEAFF.

The chain uses TRBV6-5 and TRBJ2-7; the match to TRBD1 covers 8 bases. Germline V gene sequence: CDR1 MNHEY, CDR2 SVGAGI. J was trimmed by 3 bases and V by 4 bases; bases with no gene match: 11. The CDR3 covers 16 residues. CDR3 sequence: CASSLLGTGANYEQYF. The CDR3 DNA reads TGTGCCAGCAGTTTACTCGGGACAGGCGCTAACTACGAGCAGTACTTC.

The chain joins TRBV3-1 to TRBJ1-1; maybe TRBD1 (5 bases). This CDR3 has 15 amino acids. V shed 4 bases and J shed 4 bases, with 16 bases lying between them. Per germline, CDR1 LGHDT and CDR2 YNNKEL (reference sequence). CDR3 nucleotide sequence: TGTGCCAGCAGCCGCGGCAGGGCAGTATCCACTGAAGCTTTCTTT. This translates into CASSRGRAVSTEAFF. The full variable domain, with the rest looked up from reference TRBV3-1 and TRBJ1-1, is DTAVSQTPKYLVTQMGNDKSIKCEQNLGHDTMYWYKQDSKKFLKIMFSYNNKELIINETVPNRFSPKSPDKAHLNLHINSLELGDSAVYFCASSRGRAVSTEAFFGQGTRLTVV.

The chain has TRBV18 and TRBJ2-7, with 11 bases fitting TRBD2. Germline V gene sequence: CDR1 KGHSH, CDR2 LQKENI. The V gene end was trimmed by 6 bases and the J gene end by 7 bases; junction bases not matched to a gene: 8. The CDR3 sequence is 14 residues long. This CDR3 is CASSILAGEGEQYF. The DNA for the CDR3 is TGTGCCAGCTCCATACTAGCGGGAGAGGGGGAGCAGTACTTC.

The chain is built from TRBV29-1 and TRBJ2-4, with D possibly being TRBD1 (5 bases). Trimming removed 7 bases from V and 0 bases from J, with 10 bases in between. The CDR3 has 13 residues. Germline CDR1 is SQVTM and CDR2 is ANQGSEA. The CDR3 DNA follows: TGCAGCGCTGGACACCTAGCCAAAAACATTCAGTACTTC. It is translated as CSAGHLAKNIQYF. Filled out from reference TRBV29-1 and TRBJ2-4, the complete variable domain reads SAVISQKPSRDICQRGTSLTIQCQVDSQVTMMFWYRQQPGQSLTLIATANQGSEATYESGFVIDKFPISRPNLTFSTLTVSNMSPEDSSIYLCSAGHLAKNIQYFGAGTRLSVL.

This clonotype was picked up one time. The chain is built from TRBV12-3 or TRBV12-4 and TRBJ2-7; 7 bases are a match to TRBD1. This CDR3 has 12 amino acids. The V and J ends lost 4 bases and 5 bases, in that order; junction bases with no gene match: 2. The CDR3 region is CASSYRGHEQYF. The CDR3 bases are TGTGCCAGCAGTTACAGGGGCCACGAGCAGTACTTC.

The genes are TRBV9 and TRBJ2-1; a weak D match, TRBD2 (5 bases). Germline-derived CDR1 and CDR2 are SGDLS and YYNGEE. Deletions cut 0 bases from V and 3 bases from J, with 10 bases between. This CDR3 comprises 15 residues. CDR3 amino acids: CASSVVAQFYNEQFF. The CDR3 nucleotides read TGTGCCAGCAGCGTAGTAGCGCAGTTCTACAATGAGCAGTTCTTC.

The V and J genes are TRBV13 and TRBJ2-1; no clear D gene. CDR3 length: 15 residues. Trimming stripped 4 bases from V and 5 bases from J, with 15 bases between. The germline gives CDR1 PRHDT, CDR2 FYEKMQ (reference sequence). The CDR3 reads CASSSLAFRNNEQFF. DNA for the CDR3: TGTGCCAGCAGCTCTTTAGCCTTCCGAAACAATGAGCAGTTCTTC. The variable domain in full, completed from reference TRBV13 and TRBJ2-1, reads AAGVIQSPRHLIKEKRETATLKCYPIPRHDTVYWYQQGPGQDPQFLISFYEKMQSDKGSIPDRFSAQQFSDYHSELNMSSLELGDSALYFCASSSLAFRNNEQFFGPGTRLTVL.

The V and J genes are TRBV2 and TRBJ2-7; D is perhaps TRBD2 (6 bases). The CDR3 covers 15 residues. V was shortened by 2 bases and J by 2 bases, with 13 bases between the two germline ends. The germline gives CDR1 SNHLY, CDR2 FYNNEI. As DNA, the CDR3 is TGTGCCAGCAGTGAAAGGTCGGGGGTACCCTACGAGCAGTACTTC. Amino acid sequence: CASSERSGVPYEQYF.

There are a few counts of this clonotype. This rearrangement joins TRBV2 to TRBJ2-5; the D is unclear. CDR3 length: 11 amino acids. The V end lost 6 bases, the J end lost 1 base, and 3 bases lay between the germline ends. Germline-derived CDR1 and CDR2 are SNHLY and FYNNEI. The CDR3 protein is CASRGQETQYF. DNA of the CDR3: TGTGCCAGCAGGGGCCAAGAGACCCAGTACTTC.

The V and J genes are TRBV7-2 and TRBJ1-4, with 8 positions matching TRBD1. Trimming removed 0 bases from V and 7 bases from J; junction bases left unmatched: 4. The germline CDR1 and CDR2 sequences are SGHTA and FQGNSA. The CDR3 sequence is 15 residues long. This CDR3 is CASSLAVRGLEKLFF. CDR3 nucleotides: TGTGCCAGCAGCTTAGCGGTCAGGGGGCTTGAAAAACTGTTTTTT.

The J gene is TRBJ1-2, the V gene TRBV27; the match to TRBD1 covers 9 bases. Per germline, CDR1 MNHEY and CDR2 SMNVEV (reference sequence). Trimming took 6 bases from V and 8 from J; bases not matched to a gene: 10. The CDR3 has 14 amino acids. Here the CDR3 reads CASREMGQGKGYTF. CDR3 bases: TGTGCCAGCAGAGAGATGGGACAGGGAAAAGGCTACACCTTC.

The table lists this clonotype with a count of one. This rearrangement joins TRBV6-2 or TRBV6-3 to TRBJ2-7, with D hard to call. The CDR3 spans 12 residues. CDR1 is MNHEY and CDR2 is SVGEGT in the germline V gene. V was cut by 5 bases and J by 3 bases, with 8 bases left in between. The CDR3 nucleotides are TGTGCCAGCAGTGCGGAGATCTACGAGCAGTACTTC. Its translation is CASSAEIYEQYF.